A selection of T cell receptor beta chains follows, all from one sample in a study of T cells in localized non-small cell lung cancer. The protocol was immunoSEQ multiplex PCR, while the TCRdb copy is restricted to in-frame clones and leaves out a portion. Among roughly 48,000 clones listed, 77% were seen once. Sequencing was performed on peripheral blood, taken before any cancer treatment. The receptor source for this set is a man aged 35 to 69 with stage I squamous cell lung carcinoma. Both conserved end residues are part of each CDR3. Fields, in order: J gene, V gene, CDR3 protein.

TRBJ2-7	TRBV29-1	CSVTPRELTYEQYF
TRBJ1-1	TRBV19	CASSIFMTGLNTEAFF
TRBJ2-7	TRBV2	CAGGEAGTSYEQYF
TRBJ2-1	TRBV2	CASIESGGTDNEQFF
TRBJ1-3	TRBV18	CASSPGGLGSGNTIYF
TRBJ1-4	TRBV19	CASSPGTGFEKLFF
TRBJ2-5	TRBV7-2	CASSLGIQETQYF
TRBJ1-1	TRBV29-1	CSVEGVARATEAFF
TRBJ2-5	TRBV15	CATSGRGGMETQYF
TRBJ2-1	TRBV6-5	CASTLSGAPYNEQFF
TRBJ2-2	TRBV5-8	CASSLFSGSEGELFF
TRBJ2-3	TRBV5-8	CASSPGTSGSTDTQYF
TRBJ1-2	TRBV9	CASSKQGAGRNTF